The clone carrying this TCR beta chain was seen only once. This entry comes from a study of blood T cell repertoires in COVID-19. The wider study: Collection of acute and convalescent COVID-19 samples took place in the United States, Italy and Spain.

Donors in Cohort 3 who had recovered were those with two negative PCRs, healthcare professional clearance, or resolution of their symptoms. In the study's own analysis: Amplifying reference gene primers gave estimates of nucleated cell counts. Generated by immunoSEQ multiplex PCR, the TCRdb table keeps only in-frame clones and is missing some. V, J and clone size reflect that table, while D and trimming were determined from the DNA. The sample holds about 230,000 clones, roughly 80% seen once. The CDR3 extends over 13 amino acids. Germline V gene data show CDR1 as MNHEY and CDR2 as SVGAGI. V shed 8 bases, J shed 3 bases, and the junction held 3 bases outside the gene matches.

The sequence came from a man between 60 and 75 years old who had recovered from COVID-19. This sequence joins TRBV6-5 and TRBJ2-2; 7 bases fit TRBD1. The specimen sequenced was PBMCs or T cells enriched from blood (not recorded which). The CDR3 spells CASYRGDTGELFF. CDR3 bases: TGTGCCAGCTACAGGGGTGACACCGGGGAGCTGTTTTTT.